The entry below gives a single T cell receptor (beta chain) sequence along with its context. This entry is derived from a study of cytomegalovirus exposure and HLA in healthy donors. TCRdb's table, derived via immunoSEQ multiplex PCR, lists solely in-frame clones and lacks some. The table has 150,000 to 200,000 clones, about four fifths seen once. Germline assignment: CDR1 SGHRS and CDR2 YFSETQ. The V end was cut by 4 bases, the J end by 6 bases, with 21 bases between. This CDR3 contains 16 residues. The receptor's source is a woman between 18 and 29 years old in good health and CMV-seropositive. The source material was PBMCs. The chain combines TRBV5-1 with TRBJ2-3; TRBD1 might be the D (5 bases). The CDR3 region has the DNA TGCGCCAGCAGCGACTCCGGGCAGGGTAGTTGGGATACGCAGTATTTT. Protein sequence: CASSDSGQGSWDTQYF.